This TCR beta chain is drawn from a study of blood T cell repertoires in COVID-19 (dated by TCRdb to 2020 to 2021). Study-level background: Samples from collaborators originated in the United States, Italy and Spain and spanned both the acute and convalescent phases of COVID-19. The prospective study material was composed of cDNA or gDNA derived from T cells, B-cell-depleted T cells, or PBMCs. Subjects who had been exposed to COVID-19, were actively infected with it, or had recovered from it provided the deeply sampled blood TCRbeta repertoires that made up the dataset. The repertoires were released in a freely available public database meant as a resource for research on the immune response to SARS-CoV-2. The samples were drawn from the first 160 participants of the ongoing ImmuneRACE study and from over a thousand subjects provided by 6 global collaborators. Nearly every sample came with metadata listing a de-identified subject ID, COVID-19 status, age in years and sex. HLA class I and class II types, where available, came from metadata supplied by the sample provider rather than from assay-based typing.

A remark on this clone: Its target antigen remains unknown. Per-base quality was not reported, and no clone a single base away is much larger than it.

Whole blood was collected in K2EDTA tubes by collaborating institutions according to the institutions' own protocols. For TCRbeta analysis, collaborators shipped samples as frozen whole blood, isolated PBMCs, or DNA extracted from either of those sample types. The immunoSEQ Assay, a bias-controlled multiplex PCR, was used to amplify TCRbeta CDR3 regions from genomic DNA. The authors processed their data as follows. Nucleated cell counts per sample were estimated from amplification of reference gene primers within the assay. To quantify the absolute abundance of each unique TCRbeta CDR3 rearrangement, sequence reads were collapsed and filtered. For each sample, productive Simpson clonality was calculated as the square root of Simpson's diversity index across productive rearrangements. TCRdb mirrors the immuneACCESS table, restricted to in-frame sequences. Some clones are absent from its copies; in checked studies, under half trace to an unresolved V gene, and the reason for the others is unknown. V and J calls and clone size are given by that table; D and trimming were obtained from the DNA. Counted in this sample were 300,000 or so clones; approximately 90% of them appeared once. Together, the top ten hold 3.7% of the sample.

Overall study results and their limits: The quantity of clinical and demographic metadata differed by source and by participant and was supplied without curation.

V is cut by 9 bases and J by 3 bases, and the space between the germline ends is 11 bases. CDR1 and CDR2 (SGHVS, FQNEAQ) derive from the germline V gene. From the cysteine up to the phenylalanine, the CDR3 has a length of 12 residues. Of the read, only the CDR3 DNA is kept; its 36 bases are in frame from base 1. This chain joins TRBV7-8 to TRBJ1-1, with TRBD1 perhaps the D gene, on 6 matching bases. The clonotype comes from a woman aged 40 to 50 with acute or convalescent COVID-19. Sequenced material: peripheral blood. CDR3 loop: CASRQEYTEAFF. Here is the DNA: TGTGCCAGTAGACAGGAGTACACTGAAGCTTTCTTT.